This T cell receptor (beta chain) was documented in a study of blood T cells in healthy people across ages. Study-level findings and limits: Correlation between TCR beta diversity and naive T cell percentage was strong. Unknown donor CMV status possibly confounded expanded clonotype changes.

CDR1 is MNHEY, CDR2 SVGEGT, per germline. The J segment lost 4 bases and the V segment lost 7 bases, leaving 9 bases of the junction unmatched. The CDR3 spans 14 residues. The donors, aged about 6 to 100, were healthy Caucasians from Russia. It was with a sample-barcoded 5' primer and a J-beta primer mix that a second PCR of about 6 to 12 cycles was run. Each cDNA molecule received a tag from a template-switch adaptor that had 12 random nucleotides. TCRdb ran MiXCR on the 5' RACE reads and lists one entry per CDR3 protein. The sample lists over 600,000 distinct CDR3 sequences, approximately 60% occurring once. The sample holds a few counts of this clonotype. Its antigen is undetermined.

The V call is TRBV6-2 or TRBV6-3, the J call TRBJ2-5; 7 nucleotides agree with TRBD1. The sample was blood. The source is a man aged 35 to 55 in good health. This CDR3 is CASNRGSVRETQYF. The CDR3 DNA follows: TGTGCCAGCAACAGGGGAAGTGTGCGAGAGACCCAGTACTTC.